Listed below are T cell receptor beta chains from one sample, sequenced in a study of T cell responses to AZD1222 COVID-19 vaccine. Method: immunoSEQ multiplex PCR; TCRdb's copy keeps in-frame clones and lacks some. In the table there are 120,000 or so clones, 85% to 90% of which are singletons. The specimen was peripheral blood, collected on day 0 of AZD1222 vaccination. The source is an adult in good health. Both conserved end residues are part of each CDR3.

v_call cdr3_aa
TRBV25-1 CASSPVRGNTIYF
TRBV4-3 CASSQDSGGDTEAFF
TRBV4-2 CASSQNTAGGPGSYNEQFF
TRBV3-1/TRBV3-2 CASSRLTSSYEQYF
TRBV7-9 CASSLVGTDTQYF
TRBV6-2/TRBV6-3 CASSWTLNTEAFF
TRBV5-1 CASSLMGGGSPLHF
TRBV30 CAWSRLAETGELFF
TRBV9 CASSVDGAGNQPQHF
TRBV4-1 CASSHETNYGYTF
TRBV27 CASSFRGIVNTEAFF
TRBV20-1 CSASPGGGNEQFF
TRBV20-1 CSASRADNSNQPQHF
TRBV29-1 CSVEEVSGEYGTEAFF
TRBV18 CASSKGQGDTEAFF
TRBV6-5 CASNSENQPQHF
TRBV11-1 CASSSRDANEQFF
TRBV5-4 CASSAGQGYEQYF
TRBV19 CASKQLVKNIQYF
TRBV6-5 CASSYSATGGNYEQYF
TRBV11-2 CASSLVGRGPSYEQYF
TRBV6-5 CASKTGDGYEQYF
TRBV19 CASSIAGGQDTQYF
TRBV12-3/TRBV12-4 CASSLDRGYGYTF
TRBV20-1 CSASSAGGYTF
TRBV4-3 CASSQEGGASTDTQYF
TRBV19 CASSAGLAGAGEQYF
TRBV12-3/TRBV12-4 CASSGQVYEQYF
TRBV4-1 CASSQDRASGVDLDNEQFF
TRBV7-2 CASSRPGASGNTIYF
TRBV11-2 CASSLVTSGRNEQFF
TRBV2 CASSERAGRGYTF
TRBV6-5 CASRPPSLETQYF
TRBV7-8 CASSLKGGQVSSYEQYF
TRBV5-1 CASSIRQGTAFF
TRBV6-5 CASSYGLAFTDTQYF
TRBV3-1/TRBV3-2 CASSPRGTGVSPLHF
TRBV4-2 CASSQVGPNTDTQYF
TRBV13 CASSSNRGRNEQYF
TRBV7-3 CASSPQGRSYNEQFF
TRBV27 CASSDRVVEAFF
TRBV27 CASSLSGWESTDTQYF
TRBV10-3 CAISPDGSNQPQHF
TRBV18 CASSPDKNQPQHF
TRBV30 CAWSVRQGLVEQFF
TRBV7-3 CASSSWDRGTDTQYF
TRBV30 CAWLLYGETQYF
TRBV19 CASSIGAHRGGGYTF
TRBV19 CASAGPSFLEQYF
TRBV7-2 CASSSTSGQSNSPLHF
TRBV9 CASSSYGGPGGSPLHF
TRBV12-3/TRBV12-4 CASSLAGSYEQYF